This T cell receptor beta chain was found in a study of cytomegalovirus exposure and HLA in healthy donors. Germline V gene lookup returns CDR1 SGHNT and CDR2 YYREEE (reference sequence). With 0 bases clipped from V and 7 bases from J, the junction kept 8 bases outside the gene matches. CDR3 size: 15 residues. This table comes from immunoSEQ multiplex PCR, and its TCRdb copy is limited to in-frame clones, with some not included. The data hold under 150,000 clones, with just over 85% observed a single time. The material sequenced was PBMCs. The receptor was isolated from a woman aged 18-30 years in good health and CMV-seropositive. V usage is TRBV5-4 and J usage is TRBJ1-2; 8 positions match TRBD1. As DNA, the CDR3 is TGTGCCAGCAGCTTGGCACAGGGGGGCCCCGGTGGCTACACCTTC. Translation gives CASSLAQGGPGGYTF. Together with reference TRBV5-4 and TRBJ1-2, the CDR3 gives the full variable domain: ETGVTQSPTHLIKTRGQQVTLRCSSQSGHNTVSWYQQALGQGPQFIFQYYREEENGRGNFPPRFSGLQFPNYSSELNVNALELDDSALYLCASSLAQGGPGGYTFGSGTRLTVV.